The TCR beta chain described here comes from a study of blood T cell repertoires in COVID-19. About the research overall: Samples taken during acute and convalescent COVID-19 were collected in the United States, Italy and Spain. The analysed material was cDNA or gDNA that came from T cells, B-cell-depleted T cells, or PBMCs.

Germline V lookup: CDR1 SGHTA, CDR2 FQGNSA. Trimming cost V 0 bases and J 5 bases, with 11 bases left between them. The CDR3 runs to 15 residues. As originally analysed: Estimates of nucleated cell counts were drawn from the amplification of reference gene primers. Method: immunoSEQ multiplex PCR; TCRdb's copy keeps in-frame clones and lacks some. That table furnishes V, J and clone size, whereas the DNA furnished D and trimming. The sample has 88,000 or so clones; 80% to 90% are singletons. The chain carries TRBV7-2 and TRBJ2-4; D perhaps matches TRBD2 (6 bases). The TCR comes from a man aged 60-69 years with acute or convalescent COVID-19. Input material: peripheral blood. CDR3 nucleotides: TGTGCCAGCAGCTTAGCTCCTAGCGCTCAAAACATTCAGTACTTC. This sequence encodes CASSLAPSAQNIQYF.